Sequencing of this T cell receptor beta chain was carried out in a study of OX40 agonist ivuxolimab in advanced cancers. General study results and limits: No determination was made of the antigen specificity of the expanded peripheral T cells. Certain nonresponders additionally had low normalized T-cell clonal expansion. CD4+ T cells averaged fewer expanded clones than CD8+ T cells.

As for this clone: The antigen is undetermined.

This CDR3 has 15 residues. V was cut by 7 bases and J by 6 bases, with 19 bases left in between. Looked up from germline, CDR1 is MDHEN and CDR2 is SYDVKM. The assay was immunoSEQ multiplex PCR, and TCRdb's table has in-frame clones only and misses some. The sample lists tens of thousands of clones; around 89% were seen once. The receptor was derived from an adult with an advanced solid tumor such as melanoma, head and neck, liver or kidney cancer. The chain has TRBV28 and TRBJ1-5; D might be TRBD1 (6 bases). The source was CD4+ or CD8+ T cells sorted from blood, collected in a trial of the OX40 agonist ivuxolimab. The CDR3, as DNA: TGTGCCAGCATTCCTAGGGCCAGGGGAGTTCAGCCCCAGCATTTT. Translation: CASIPRARGVQPQHF.